A selection of T cell receptor beta chains follows, all from one sample in a study of blood T cells in healthy people across ages. One entry per CDR3 protein results from TCRdb running MiXCR on the 5' RACE reads. Of about 970,000 distinct CDR3 sequences listed, about 51% are singletons. The sequenced sample was blood. Receptors were obtained from a woman aged 55 to 70 in good health. Each CDR3 is given with its conserved first and last residue. Fields, in order: J gene, D gene, clone size, V gene, CDR3 protein, CDR3 DNA. A D gene is named only where the DNA matches it firmly. Only some rows state a clone size, as once, few, many or a class for expanded clones.

>TRBJ2-5|-|-|TRBV4-1
CASSRVTRGETQYF
TGCGCCAGCAGCCGAGTAACTAGGGGGGAGACCCAGTACTTC
>TRBJ1-5|-|few|TRBV24-1
CATSSGGPNQPQHF
TGTGCCACCAGTTCTGGGGGCCCCAATCAGCCCCAGCATTTT
>TRBJ2-3|-|-|TRBV20-1
CSVSRATDTQYF
TGCAGTGTCTCTCGCGCCACAGATACGCAGTATTTT
>TRBJ2-1|-|-|TRBV4-2
CASSPGEGDDQFF
TGTGCCAGCAGCCCCGGCGAGGGAGACGATCAGTTCTTC
>TRBJ1-1|-|-|TRBV28
CASSLFAVNTEAFF
TGTGCCAGCAGTTTATTCGCGGTGAACACTGAAGCTTTCTTT
>TRBJ2-3|-|-|TRBV9
CASSPRGTLTDTQYF
TGTGCCAGCAGCCCCCGCGGGACTCTCACAGATACGCAGTATTTT
>TRBJ2-1|TRBD2|-|TRBV9
CASSGAGTSIQFF
TGTGCCAGCAGCGGGGCCGGGACTAGTATTCAGTTCTTC
>TRBJ2-3|-|-|TRBV7-3
CATVTTGQRADTQYF
TGTGCCACCGTTACGACGGGCCAGAGGGCAGATACGCAGTATTTT
>TRBJ2-7|TRBD1|once|TRBV29-1
CSVRTGGVYEQYF
TGCAGCGTGAGGACAGGGGGCGTCTACGAGCAGTACTTC
>TRBJ1-2|-|-|TRBV6-1
CASSEALLHGYTF
TGTGCCAGCAGTGAAGCGCTTCTACACGGCTACACCTTC
>TRBJ2-7|TRBD1|few|TRBV9
CASSVGRGLLYEQYF
TGTGCCAGCAGCGTAGGCAGGGGGCTTCTGTACGAGCAGTACTTC
>TRBJ2-7|TRBD2|-|TRBV20-1
CSARLSGSITYEQYF
TGCAGTGCTAGACTTAGCGGGAGCATCACCTACGAGCAGTACTTC
>TRBJ2-3|-|-|TRBV2
CASIRNPVAFRETDTQYF
TGTGCCAGCATTAGAAATCCTGTCGCGTTTCGGGAAACAGATACGCAGTATTTT
>TRBJ2-5|-|-|TRBV12-3/TRBV12-4
CASSIRDRDNEQYF
TGTGCCAGCAGTATCCGGGACCGTGACAATGAGCAGTACTTC
>TRBJ2-1|TRBD2|-|TRBV7-2
CASNLAGGYNEQFF
TGTGCCAGCAACCTAGCGGGAGGGTACAATGAGCAGTTCTTC
>TRBJ1-2|-|-|TRBV7-8
CASSLEQGAYYGYTF
TGTGCCAGCAGCTTAGAACAGGGAGCCTACTATGGCTACACCTTC
>TRBJ2-7|-|-|TRBV27
CASSDRASYSYEQYF
TGTGCCAGCTCTGATAGGGCCAGTTACTCCTACGAGCAGTACTTC
>TRBJ2-7|TRBD1|-|TRBV10-3
CATDQGQGSYEQYF
TGTGCCACGGACCAGGGACAGGGCTCCTACGAGCAGTACTTC
>TRBJ2-5|TRBD1|-|TRBV5-1
CASSSSGTGGMETQYF
TGCGCCAGCAGCTCATCCGGGACAGGGGGCATGGAGACCCAGTACTTC
>TRBJ2-6|TRBD2|-|TRBV6-2/TRBV6-3
CASSYLAGYSGANVLTF
TGTGCCAGCAGTTACTTAGCGGGTTACTCTGGGGCCAACGTCCTGACTTTC
>TRBJ2-1|-|-|TRBV12-3/TRBV12-4
CASSLGSGLYNEQFF
TGTGCCAGCAGTTTAGGTAGCGGCCTCTACAATGAGCAGTTCTTC
>TRBJ2-7|-|-|TRBV10-1
CASDDALKPKDEQYF
TGCGCCAGCGATGATGCCCTCAAACCAAAGGACGAGCAGTACTTC
>TRBJ2-1|-|-|TRBV29-1
CSVVVGGSSYNGQFF
TGCAGCGTTGTGGTAGGTGGGAGCTCCTACAATGGGCAGTTCTTC
>TRBJ1-4|-|few|TRBV7-2
CASSVRTNEKLFF
TGTGCCAGCAGCGTCCGGACTAATGAAAAACTGTTTTTT
>TRBJ2-3|TRBD2|few|TRBV4-3
CASSLQTSGRTDTQYF
TGCGCCAGCAGCCTTCAGACTAGCGGGAGGACAGATACGCAGTATTTT
>TRBJ2-3|-|-|TRBV3-1
CASSQGSGLSTDTQYF
TGTGCCAGCAGCCAAGGGTCAGGACTCAGCACAGATACGCAGTATTTT
>TRBJ2-4|TRBD2|-|TRBV12-3/TRBV12-4
CASRPGLGSGFQYF
TGTGCCAGCAGGCCGGGACTAGGCTCAGGGTTTCAGTACTTC
>TRBJ2-1|-|-|TRBV3-1
CASSQDQRAGYNEQFF
TGTGCCAGCAGCCAAGATCAACGAGCGGGCTACAATGAGCAGTTCTTC
>TRBJ2-7|-|few|TRBV7-9
CASSPATGSYEQYF
TGTGCCAGCAGCCCTGCCACCGGGAGCTACGAGCAGTACTTC
>TRBJ1-1|-|once|TRBV6-2/TRBV6-3
CASTITATNTEAFF
TGTGCCAGCACTATCACAGCCACGAACACTGAAGCTTTCTTT
>TRBJ1-5|-|once|TRBV20-1
CSATRATDQPQHF
TGCAGTGCTACCAGGGCAACGGATCAGCCCCAGCATTTT
>TRBJ2-5|TRBD2|-|TRBV4-1
CASSQTTSGSGETQYF
TGCGCCAGCAGCCAAACTACTAGCGGGAGTGGCGAGACCCAGTACTTC
>TRBJ2-7|-|few|TRBV29-1
CSVQRGKSYEQYF
TGCAGCGTTCAGAGGGGGAAATCCTACGAGCAGTACTTC